These T cell receptor beta chains were read from a single sample in a study of blood T cells in healthy people across ages. TCRdb redid the calling of the 5' RACE reads with MiXCR, one entry per CDR3 protein. The table records under 1,100,000 distinct CDR3 sequences, roughly a quarter of them present only once. The data were also submitted as part of a second study, on T cells of mothers and their children.

The sequenced sample consisted of blood. These receptor sequences come from a girl aged 2 to 10 in good health. CDR3s leave out the opening cysteine and the closing phenylalanine or tryptophan. The D gene is left open where the match is weak.

>TRBV15|-|TRBJ2-3
ATSRVGTGRRDTQY
>TRBV7-9|-|TRBJ1-2
ASSSLTMLFYGYT
>TRBV29-1|TRBD1|TRBJ2-7
SVRQGVAYEQY
>TRBV20-1|TRBD2|TRBJ2-3
SARPRLAQNVDTQY
>TRBV7-9|-|TRBJ1-2
ASSSDQDYGYT
>TRBV4-1|-|TRBJ1-2
ASSQAAAGAYGYT
>TRBV24-1|TRBD2|TRBJ2-2
DTSDRRTSGSTGELF
>TRBV12-3/TRBV12-4|-|TRBJ2-1
ASSLGLDEQF
>TRBV20-1|-|TRBJ1-5
SATPGGNNQPQH
>TRBV7-2|TRBD2|TRBJ2-1
ASSPKAGGTSYNEQF
>TRBV23-1|-|TRBJ2-5
ASPRAQGRKAQY
>TRBV6-6|-|TRBJ2-3
ASSPFRDLDTQY
>TRBV28|TRBD1|TRBJ2-5
ASSPPGTGAVGTQY
>TRBV6-5|-|TRBJ1-4
ASGKQHGKLF
>TRBV28|-|TRBJ1-2
ASSATGTGNGYT
>TRBV29-1|-|TRBJ1-2
SVEDPGPPD
>TRBV6-6|-|-
ASSYVAANGNEQF
>TRBV4-3|-|TRBJ2-1
ASSQDPVTEGYNEQF
>TRBV12-3/TRBV12-4|TRBD1|TRBJ2-1
ASRDRVVNEQF
>TRBV7-9|-|TRBJ2-7
ASSLPTSSHEQY
>TRBV5-5|-|TRBJ1-6
ASSLANNSPLH
>TRBV19|-|TRBJ1-2
ASSRAESGYT